This T cell receptor beta chain was recovered during a study of post-analysis software for immune sequencing data. Overall study context: Relapsing-remitting, secondary progressive and progressive-relapsing multiple sclerosis courses were included.

Notes on the study in general: Five or six TRBV segments were more frequent in patients than controls; TRBV5-6, TRBV5-1 and TRBV20-1 belonged to this group.

Incorporated into the TCR beta cDNA libraries were unique molecular identifiers, which served to reduce PCR and sequencing biases. Via MiXCR, TCRdb re-called the PCR reads, giving one row per CDR3 protein. Of a few hundred thousand distinct CDR3 sequences listed, about a third were seen once; the top ten hold around 6%. Only a few counts were recorded for this clonotype. What it binds is not known. The CDR3 loop spans 17 amino acids. Germline-derived CDR1 and CDR2 are LNHNV and YYDKDF (reference sequence). J gave up 0 bases and V 3 bases, and 6 bases lay outside the gene matches. The specimen sequenced was blood. This clonotype originated in a girl aged 2-17 years with multiple sclerosis. The chain links TRBV15 to TRBJ2-1; 9 bases align to TRBD2. CDR3 loop: CATSRASGVLSYNEQFF. The CDR3 DNA reads as TGTGCCACCAGCAGGGCTAGCGGGGTCCTCTCCTACAATGAGCAGTTCTTC.